This T cell receptor (beta chain) stems from a study of T cells in Graves' hyperthyroidism and ophthalmopathy. General study findings and limits: Progression to ophthalmopathy was predicted a median of about 6.6 months early. Researchers report that a 13 V-J model separated ophthalmopathy from stable hyperthyroidism.

No progression to ophthalmopathy during 18 months of follow-up defined stable disease. Any patient presenting with uncontrolled infection, other autoimmune disease, pregnancy or lactation was left out. There were TCR beta CDR3 regions amplified from RNA transcripts. First-round RT-PCR of the TCR CDR3 relied on the HTBI primer set. A single record per CDR3 protein comes from TCRdb applying MiXCR to the multiplex PCR reads. The data hold around 700,000 distinct CDR3 sequences, with just over 35% observed a single time. Germline-derived CDR1 and CDR2 are WSHSY and SAAADI. This CDR3 is built from 21 residues. A note on this clonotype: What it binds is not known. One junction end does not reproduce the germline sequence, and a read error may be involved.

The receptor was derived from a woman between 40 and 50 years old with Graves' hyperthyroidism. The source material was blood. V and J are TRBV10-2 and TRBJ1-1; 12 bases align to TRBD1. CDR3 region: CASSPPGTGGAGVVMNTEAFF. The CDR3 DNA is TGTGCCAGCAGTCCACCGGGGACAGGGGGCGCAGGGGTCGTCATGAACACTGAAGCTTTCTTT.